The rows below give T cell receptor beta chains drawn from one sample of a study of spatial heterogeneity in lung cancer. TCRdb itself ran the 5' RACE reads through MiXCR, one entry per CDR3 protein. The sample carries around 9,900 distinct CDR3 sequences, around 5.5% recorded once. This specimen consisted of lung tumor tissue, obtained at surgery. These receptors were taken from a female donor with early-stage non-small cell lung cancer. Both conserved end residues are part of each CDR3. A D gene is named only where the DNA matches it firmly. Clone size is given as once, few, many, or a class for an expanded clone.

CASLSYEQYF	TGCGCCAGTCTCAGCTACGAGCAGTACTTC	10	many	TRBV10-2	TRBJ2-7	NA
CSATSGGVTDTQYF	TGCAGTGCAACTAGCGGGGGGGTCACAGATACGCAGTATTTT	14	many	TRBV20-1	TRBJ2-3	TRBD2
CSVDPAGMNTEAFF	TGCAGCGTTGACCCGGCAGGTATGAACACTGAAGCTTTCTTT	14	few	TRBV29-1	TRBJ1-1	NA
CSATRVNNEQFF	TGCAGTGCCACCCGAGTAAACAATGAGCAGTTCTTC	12	many	TRBV20-1	TRBJ2-1	NA
CASSFHGGRSNEQFF	TGTGCCAGCAGCTTTCACGGGGGACGGTCCAATGAGCAGTTCTTC	15	many	TRBV5-4	TRBJ2-1	NA
CASSSEGQGALGYTF	TGCGCCAGCAGCTCAGAAGGCCAGGGGGCGCTTGGCTACACCTTC	15	many	TRBV5-1	TRBJ1-2	TRBD1
CASSEFDRAKNIQYF	TGCGCCAGCAGTGAATTTGACAGGGCCAAAAACATTCAGTACTTC	15	many	TRBV10-2	TRBJ2-4	NA
CASTTQYANYGYTF	TGTGCCAGCACTACCCAGTACGCTAACTATGGCTACACCTTC	14	medium-sized	TRBV6-6	TRBJ1-2	NA
CAWTIANEQYF	TGTGCCTGGACGATAGCGAACGAGCAGTACTTC	11	medium-sized	TRBV30	TRBJ2-7	NA
CSAADRVLTDTQYF	TGCAGTGCAGCCGACAGGGTACTCACAGATACGCAGTATTTT	14	few	TRBV20-1	TRBJ2-3	TRBD1
CASSVALGSGTDTQYF	TGTGCCAGCAGCGTAGCTTTGGGCAGCGGTACAGATACGCAGTATTTT	16	many	TRBV9	TRBJ2-3	NA
CASSPLAGTSTNEKLFF	TGTGCCAGCTCACCCCTGGCAGGGACCTCAACTAATGAAAAACTGTTTTTT	17	many	TRBV18	TRBJ1-4	NA
CASSYSTGYGEKLFF	TGTGCCAGCAGTTACTCTACAGGTTATGGAGAAAAACTGTTTTTT	15	many	TRBV6-2/TRBV6-3	TRBJ1-4	NA
CASSRGDSPSGNEQFF	TGTGCCAGCAGCAGGGGCGACTCCCCATCTGGTAATGAGCAGTTCTTC	16	medium-sized	TRBV7-9	TRBJ2-1	NA
CASSQGPTGFANYGYTF	TGTGCCAGCAGCCAAGGCCCAACGGGTTTTGCTAACTATGGCTACACCTTC	17	few	TRBV14	TRBJ1-2	NA
CASSSRGAQYF	TGTGCCAGCAGCTCTAGAGGAGCGCAGTATTTT	11	many	TRBV7-2	TRBJ2-3	NA
CASRYSGTTGELFF	TGTGCCAGCAGGTATAGCGGGACGACCGGGGAGCTGTTTTTT	14	many	TRBV7-8	TRBJ2-2	TRBD2